This T cell receptor beta chain was recovered during a study of cytomegalovirus exposure and HLA in healthy donors. Study conclusions and caveats: In presence/absence analyses, roughly uniform sequencing depth across donors was assumed. Common viral pathogens were later found to be apparently linked to several of the most significant clusters.

Regarding this clone: Its antigen is not identified.

This CDR3 is 17 amino acids long. The germline V gene encodes CDR1 SGHDT and CDR2 YYEEEE. V was trimmed by 4 bases and J by 0 bases, leaving 19 bases between them. PCR used 60 Vbeta primers and 13 Jbeta primers. TCRdb's copy holds only in-frame clones and misses some; the assay was immunoSEQ multiplex PCR. The sample yields about 130,000 clones, 83% seen once. V and J are TRBV5-6 and TRBJ1-2; D gene uncertain. Sequencing was done on a sample of PBMCs. The TCR sequence derives from a girl under 10 years old in good health and CMV-seronegative. The DNA for the CDR3 is TGTGCCAGCAGCGCGCGACGCTCGGGGTACCCTAACTATGGCTACACCTTC. Translation gives CASSARRSGYPNYGYTF.